Following are 2 T cell receptor beta chains from one sample sequenced in a study of T cell repertoires in cytomegalovirus infection. What these receptors recognize is not known. A single record per CDR3 protein comes from TCRdb applying MiXCR to the reads. The sample has under 500,000 distinct CDR3 sequences, under 55% seen once. This specimen was cultured PBMCs, taken from culture after CMV antigen stimulation. These receptors all come from a human donor in good health (CMV status not recorded). Some clones in this sample may be carry-over from other donors' samples.

This clonotype was found a few times. The V and J genes are TRBV11-2 and TRBJ1-2; 8 bases align to TRBD1. Germline V gene data show CDR1 as SGHAT and CDR2 as FQNNGV. The CDR3 is made up of 18 amino acids. With 4 bases clipped from V and 0 bases from J, the junction kept 13 bases outside the gene matches. This CDR3 is CASSSYYQGARTNYGYTF. CDR3 nucleotide sequence: TGTGCCAGCAGCTCTTATTATCAGGGGGCTCGGACTAACTATGGCTACACCTTC.

The table lists this clonotype with a few counts. This chain links TRBV7-6 with TRBJ2-5, with TRBD1 as a possible D gene (6 bases). The CDR3 sequence is 15 residues long. CDR1 and CDR2 (germline): SGHVS, FNYEAQ. The germline V and J ends were trimmed by 5 bases and 2 bases, with 15 bases remaining between them. The CDR3 bases are TGTGCCAGCAGCAGCCTAGGACAGCATCAAGAGACCCAGTACTTC. This gives the protein CASSSLGQHQETQYF.